The 16 T cell receptor beta chains below were found in one sample sequenced in a study of T-cell memory formation after mild COVID-19. MiXCR was run by TCRdb on the 5' RACE reads, yielding one entry per CDR3 protein. The repertoire holds 350,000 to 500,000 distinct CDR3 sequences, with 20% to 30% as singletons. Sequenced input: PBMCs or a T cell subset sorted from them (not recorded which). These receptors were obtained from an adult woman who had mild COVID-19 (a few samples of this study predate the infection). Cell type and time point are not known.

This clonotype was recorded a few times. The chain links TRBV7-2 to TRBJ2-7, with D perhaps matching TRBD2 (5 bases). V was clipped by 1 base and J by 5 bases, with 18 bases between them. Germline V gene lookup returns CDR1 SGHTA and CDR2 FQGNSA. This CDR3 is built from 16 residues. In nucleotides, the CDR3 is TGTGCCAGCAGCTTAGAGAGTCTGGCTAGCACGAACGAGCAGTACTTC. Protein product: CASSLESLASTNEQYF.

The chain combines TRBV3-1 with TRBJ2-7; maybe TRBD1 (6 bases). V lost 7 bases and J 0 bases, leaving 16 bases between the germline ends. CDR3 length: 15 residues. Per the germline V gene, CDR1 is LGHDT and CDR2 is YNNKEL (reference sequence). The CDR3 is CASKRSPQGSYEQYF. CDR3 coding DNA: TGTGCCAGCAAGAGGAGTCCACAGGGCTCCTACGAGCAGTACTTC.

The chain uses TRBV24-1 and TRBJ1-1; tentative D call: TRBD1 (5 bases). V was cut by 1 base and J by 10 bases, with 15 bases left in between. Germline CDR1 and CDR2: KGHDR and SFDVKD. This CDR3 contains 14 residues. The CDR3 sequence is CATSDFGAAGAAFF. The CDR3 DNA is TGTGCCACCAGTGATTTCGGGGCGGCGGGTGCAGCTTTCTTT.

This clonotype was seen ten or more times. The chain uses TRBV5-1 and TRBJ2-2; 7 positions agree with TRBD2. The CDR3 contains 15 residues. Germline CDR1 and CDR2: SGHRS and YFSETQ. V was pared by 4 bases and J by 4 bases, with 7 bases of the junction left unmatched. This chain's CDR3 is CASSPVAGSTGELFF. The CDR3 nucleotides are TGCGCCAGCAGCCCCGTAGCGGGCTCCACCGGGGAGCTGTTTTTT. The full variable domain, rest sourced from reference TRBV5-1 and TRBJ2-2, is KAGVTQTPRYLIKTRGQQVTLSCSPISGHRSVSWYQQTPGQGLQFLFEYFSETQRNKGNFPGRFSGRQFSNSRSEMNVSTLELGDSALYLCASSPVAGSTGELFFGEGSRLTVL.

This clonotype was found a few times. The V and J genes are TRBV6-1 and TRBJ2-1, with D possibly matching TRBD2 (6 bases). V gave up 3 bases and J gave up 2 bases, with 11 bases separating them. CDR1 MNHNS and CDR2 SASEGT come from the germline V gene. The CDR3 sequence is 15 residues long. The CDR3 protein is CASSDPGVTYNEQFF. The CDR3 DNA reads as TGTGCCAGCAGTGATCCGGGGGTCACCTACAATGAGCAGTTCTTC.

This clonotype was recorded a few times. This chain's CDR3 is CASSLGSRTYEQYF. As DNA, the CDR3 is TGTGCCAGCAGCTTGGGGAGTAGGACGTACGAGCAGTACTTC. The V gene is TRBV5-4, the J gene TRBJ2-7; D is ambiguous. The germline gives CDR1 SGHNT, CDR2 YYREEE (reference sequence). V was cut by 0 bases and J by 4 bases, with 11 bases left in between. The CDR3 contains 14 residues. Combining the CDR3 with reference TRBV5-4 and TRBJ2-7 gives the whole variable domain ETGVTQSPTHLIKTRGQQVTLRCSSQSGHNTVSWYQQALGQGPQFIFQYYREEENGRGNFPPRFSGLQFPNYSSELNVNALELDDSALYLCASSLGSRTYEQYFGPGTRLTVT.

The sample holds a few counts of this clonotype. The genes are TRBV4-2 and TRBJ2-3, with 7 bases lining up with TRBD2. Germline V gene sequence: CDR1 LGHNA, CDR2 YNFKEQ. The CDR3 has 16 amino acids. V was clipped by 4 bases and J by 2 bases; unmatched bases: 9. CDR3 amino acids: CASSPLGRGYTDTQYF. In nucleotides, the CDR3 is TGTGCCAGCAGCCCTCTGGGGCGGGGGTACACAGATACGCAGTATTTT.

This clonotype was seen repeatedly, ten times or more. J is TRBJ2-1 and V is TRBV7-8; D might be TRBD1 (5 bases). The CDR3 length is 15 residues. Germline V CDR1 and CDR2: SGHVS, FQNEAQ. Trimming took off 6 bases at V and 2 bases at J, with 14 bases between the two ends. As DNA, the CDR3 is TGTGCCAGCAGATCTTGGCAGGGAACCTACAATGAGCAGTTCTTC. It codes for CASRSWQGTYNEQFF.

CDR3 region: CASSQEGQGGYEQYF. The CDR3 DNA sequence: TGCGCCAGCAGCCAAGAGGGACAGGGGGGCTACGAGCAGTACTTC. The gene calls are TRBV4-1 and TRBJ2-7, with TRBD1 identical over 11 bases. V shed 0 bases and J 3 bases; nucleotides not matched to a gene: 1. This CDR3 region has 15 residues. The germline gives CDR1 MGHRA, CDR2 YSYEKL.

The chain carries TRBV18 and TRBJ2-5; no definite D call. Trimming left V 3 bases short and J 4 bases short, with 9 bases between. CDR1 KGHSH and CDR2 LQKENI come from the germline V gene. This CDR3 is built from 13 residues. CDR3 loop: CASSPSKGETQYF. The CDR3 DNA reads TGTGCCAGCTCACCGTCGAAAGGAGAGACCCAGTACTTC.

The CDR3 region is CASSAYGLGAYEQYF. The DNA of the CDR3 is TGTGCCAGCAGCGCCTATGGACTAGGAGCCTACGAGCAGTACTTC. The genes are TRBV6-5 and TRBJ2-7, with TRBD2 identical over 7 bases. The J segment lost 2 bases and the V segment lost 6 bases, leaving 10 bases of the junction unmatched. Per the germline V gene, CDR1 is MNHEY and CDR2 is SVGAGI. This CDR3 has 15 residues.

The CDR3 region is CASSLDLRTNTEAFF. CDR3 coding DNA: TGTGCCAGCAGCTTAGACCTACGGACGAACACTGAAGCTTTCTTT. The chain employs TRBV7-9 and TRBJ1-1; D call uncertain. Trimming pared 1 base from V and 1 base from J, leaving 10 bases between. Germline CDR1 and CDR2: SEHNR and FQNEAQ (reference sequence). The CDR3 spans 15 residues.

The genes are TRBV9 and TRBJ2-3; the match to TRBD2 covers 10 bases. In germline, CDR1 is SGDLS, CDR2 YYNGEE. CDR3 length: 16 residues. V lost 0 bases, J lost 5 bases, and 6 bases stayed unmatched. The CDR3 region is CASSVASGRVGDTQYF. CDR3 in DNA: TGTGCCAGCAGCGTAGCTAGCGGGAGAGTCGGAGATACGCAGTATTTT. The whole variable domain, filled in from reference TRBV9 and TRBJ2-3, reads DSGVTQTPKHLITATGQRVTLRCSPRSGDLSVYWYQQSLDQGLQFLIQYYNGEERAKGNILERFSAQQFPDLHSELNLSSLELGDSALYFCASSVASGRVGDTQYFGPGTRLTVL.

The chain uses TRBV12-5 and TRBJ2-1; 11 nucleotides line up with TRBD2. The CDR3 has 15 amino acids. Germline trimming cut 3 bases from V and 10 bases from J; bases unmatched to any gene: 8. The germline V gene has CDR1 LGHNT and CDR2 FRNRAP. This CDR3 reads CASGFSSGRTSEQFF. The CDR3 DNA is TGTGCTAGTGGTTTCTCTAGCGGGAGGACTTCCGAGCAGTTCTTC. The full variable domain, completed using reference TRBV12-5 and TRBJ2-1, is DARVTQTPRHKVTEMGQEVTMRCQPILGHNTVFWYRQTMMQGLELLAYFRNRAPLDDSGMPKDRFSAEMPDATLATLKIQPSEPRDSAVYFCASGFSSGRTSEQFFGPGTRLTVL.

This clonotype was recorded a few times. The chain is built from TRBV24-1 and TRBJ2-1; 7 positions match TRBD1. V trimming: 4 bases; J trimming: 5 bases; junction bases outside the gene matches: 10. Per the germline V gene, CDR1 is KGHDR and CDR2 is SFDVKD. The CDR3 runs 16 residues. CDR3 sequence reads: CATSDLTGPNHNEQFF. The CDR3, as DNA: TGTGCCACCAGTGACCTGACAGGGCCTAATCACAATGAGCAGTTCTTC.

The V call is TRBV4-2, the J call TRBJ2-1, with TRBD2 matching 7 bases. V shed 0 bases and J 5 bases; nucleotides not matched to a gene: 7. The CDR3 is 16 amino acids. The germline V gene has CDR1 LGHNA and CDR2 YNFKEQ. Written as DNA, the CDR3 is TGTGCCAGCAGCCAAGAGCCCAGCGGGAAAAACAATGAGCAGTTCTTC. Translated: CASSQEPSGKNNEQFF.